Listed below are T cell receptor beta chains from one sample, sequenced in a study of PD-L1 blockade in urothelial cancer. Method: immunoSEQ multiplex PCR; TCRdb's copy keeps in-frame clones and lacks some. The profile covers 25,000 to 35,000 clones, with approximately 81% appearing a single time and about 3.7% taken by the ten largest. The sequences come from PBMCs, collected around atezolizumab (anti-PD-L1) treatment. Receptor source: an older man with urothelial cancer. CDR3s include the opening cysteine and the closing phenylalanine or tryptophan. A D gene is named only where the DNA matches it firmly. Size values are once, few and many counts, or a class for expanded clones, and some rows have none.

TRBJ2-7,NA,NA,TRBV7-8,CASSSSRVESYEQYF,TGTGCCAGCAGCTCGAGCAGGGTTGAGTCCTACGAGCAGTACTTC
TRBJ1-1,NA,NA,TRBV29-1,CSATRTTVNTEAFF,TGCAGCGCCACTCGAACGACAGTGAACACTGAAGCTTTCTTT
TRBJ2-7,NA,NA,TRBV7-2,CASSQRGGLYEQYF,TGTGCCAGCAGCCAGAGAGGGGGTCTCTACGAGCAGTACTTC
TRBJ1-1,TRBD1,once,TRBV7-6,CASSFKNQGAEAFF,TGTGCCAGCAGCTTTAAAAATCAGGGGGCTGAAGCTTTCTTT
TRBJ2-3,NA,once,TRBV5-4,CASWLGGVPSTDTQYF,TGTGCCAGCTGGCTGGGCGGGGTCCCTAGCACAGATACGCAGTATTTT
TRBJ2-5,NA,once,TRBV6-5,CASSFTGSMETQYF,TGTGCCAGCAGTTTCACGGGAAGTATGGAGACCCAGTACTTC
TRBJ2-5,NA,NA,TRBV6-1,CASSPAGLGETQYF,TGTGCCAGCAGTCCGGCGGGGCTCGGGGAGACCCAGTACTTC
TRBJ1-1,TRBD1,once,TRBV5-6,CASSLRTGLGTEAFF,TGTGCCAGCAGCTTGCGGACAGGGCTTGGAACTGAAGCTTTCTTT
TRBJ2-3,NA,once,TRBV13,CASSSGTPVMSDTQYF,TGTGCCAGCAGCTCCGGGACTCCTGTTATGTCAGATACGCAGTATTTT
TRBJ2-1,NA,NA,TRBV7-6,CASSLRQSNEQFF,TGTGCCAGCAGCTTAAGACAGAGTAATGAGCAGTTCTTC
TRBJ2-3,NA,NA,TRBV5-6,CASSSAGDPSMDTQYF,TGTGCCAGCAGCTCTGCAGGGGATCCCTCTATGGATACGCAGTATTTT
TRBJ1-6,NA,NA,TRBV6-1,CASSPGEDNSPLHF,TGTGCCAGCAGTCCGGGGGAAGATAATTCACCCCTCCACTTT
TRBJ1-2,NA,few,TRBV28,CASSPPGGNYYGYTF,TGTGCCAGCAGTCCCCCCGGGGGGAATTACTATGGCTACACCTTC
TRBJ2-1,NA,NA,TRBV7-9,CASSYDSYNEQFF,TGTGCCAGCAGCTACGACAGCTACAATGAGCAGTTCTTC
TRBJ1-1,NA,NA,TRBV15,CATSGQTWAEAFF,TGTGCCACCAGCGGACAGACTTGGGCTGAAGCTTTCTTT
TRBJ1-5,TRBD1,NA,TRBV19,CASSFGQATGQPQHF,TGTGCCAGTAGTTTCGGACAGGCGACGGGTCAGCCCCAGCATTTT
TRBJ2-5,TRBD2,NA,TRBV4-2,CASSRGTSGGAIETQYF,TGTGCCAGCAGCCGAGGGACTAGCGGGGGGGCTATAGAGACCCAGTACTTC
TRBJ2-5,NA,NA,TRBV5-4,CASSFGQKQETQYF,TGTGCCAGCAGCTTCGGACAGAAACAAGAGACCCAGTACTTC
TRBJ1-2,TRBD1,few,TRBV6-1,CASSEAGTGGTYGYTF,TGTGCCAGCAGTGAAGCTGGGACAGGGGGAACCTATGGCTACACCTTC
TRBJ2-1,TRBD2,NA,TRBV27,CASSPLSGGAGSEQFF,TGTGCCAGCAGTCCACTGAGCGGGGGGGCTGGGAGTGAGCAGTTCTTC
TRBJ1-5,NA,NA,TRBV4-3,CASSQELRGQPQHF,TGCGCCAGCAGCCAAGAACTTCGAGGCCAGCCCCAGCATTTT
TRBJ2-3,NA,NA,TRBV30,CAWSHHEVVAPFTDTQYF,TGTGCCTGGAGTCATCACGAGGTAGTAGCTCCCTTCACAGATACGCAGTATTTT